The 15 T cell receptor beta chains below were found in one sample sequenced in a study of CXCR3-negative and CXCR3-positive naive CD8 T cells (dated by TCRdb to between 2018 and 2020). What the study reported, not specific to this receptor: Compared with CXCR3-negative naive cells, CXCR3-positive naive cells had TRB CDR3s with higher hydrophobicity (lower Kidera factor 4), lower energy, and higher strength and volume indices.

Which antigens these TCRs recognize remains unknown. The instrument given in TCRdb is NextSeq 550. The Human TCR Profiling Kit (MiLaboratory) was used to prepare UMI-labeled 5' RACE TRB cDNA libraries. TCRdb reprocessed the reads, and each CDR3 protein sequence is entered once, without DNA. This specimen's table enumerates about 120,000 distinct CDR3 sequences. About 0.34% of the sample rests with the top ten. The material sequenced was naive CXCR3+ CD8+ T cells from blood. The label giving this sample's cell subset or site can be read as: CD45RO-CCR7+CD27+CD95- naive CD8+ T cells expressing CXCR3 (TNR3+). These receptors originate from a human donor in good health. Some clones in this sample may be carry-over from other donors' samples.

The chain combines TRBV7-9 with TRBJ2-7; TCRdb indicates TRBD1, and absent DNA this call remains unverified. The V gene's germline CDR1 is SEHNR and CDR2 FQNEAQ (reference sequence). The CDR3 runs to 13 residues. CDR3 in amino acids: CASSPTGSYEQYF.

The chain uses TRBV7-8 and TRBJ2-2; TCRdb gives TRBD1 as the D gene, but with no DNA this cannot be confirmed. The germline V gene encodes CDR1 SGHVS and CDR2 FQNEAQ. The CDR3 spans 16 residues. The chain's CDR3 is CASSLVSPGPTGELFF.

This chain joins TRBV6-5 and TRBJ2-2; the TRBD2 assignment by TCRdb is unverifiable without DNA. Germline assignment: CDR1 MNHEY and CDR2 SVGAGI. The CDR3 covers 15 residues. The CDR3: CASSPTSGSSGELFF.

The genes are TRBV29-1 and TRBJ2-5; lacking DNA, the TRBD1 call made by TCRdb goes unchecked. Germline CDR1 reads SQVTM; CDR2 reads ANQGSEA. The CDR3 is 12 residues long. CDR3 amino acids: CSVVDPGETQYF. Drawing the rest from reference TRBV29-1 and TRBJ2-5, the complete variable domain is SAVISQKPSRDICQRGTSLTIQCQVDSQVTMMFWYRQQPGQSLTLIATANQGSEATYESGFVIDKFPISRPNLTFSTLTVSNMSPEDSSIYLCSVVDPGETQYFGPGTRLLVL.

V and J are TRBV12-3 or TRBV12-4 and TRBJ2-3; with no DNA, the TCRdb D assignment of TRBD1 cannot be verified. The CDR3 extends over 14 amino acids. The CDR3 here is CATSTGTPTDTQYF.

The V and J genes are TRBV7-9 and TRBJ2-1; there is no DNA to check the TCRdb D call of TRBD1. CDR1 and CDR2 from the germline V gene are SEHNR and FQNEAQ (reference sequence). The CDR3 has 15 residues. This CDR3 reads CASSSTGIQDNEQFF.

This sequence joins TRBV9 and TRBJ2-2; as DNA is missing, the TRBD1 call by TCRdb cannot be tested. Germline lookup yields CDR1 SGDLS and CDR2 YYNGEE. The CDR3 totals 15 residues. CDR3 region: CASSVAGVSTGELFF.

The chain joins TRBV30 to TRBJ2-1; there is no DNA to check the TCRdb D call of TRBD1. Germline V gene sequence: CDR1 GTSNPN, CDR2 SVGIG (reference sequence). The CDR3 has 12 residues. This CDR3 reads CAWNRGEGEQFF.

The chain links TRBV5-5 to TRBJ2-1. This CDR3 spans 16 amino acids. CDR1 and CDR2 from the germline V gene are SGHKS and YYEKEE (reference sequence). This chain's CDR3 is CASSAYRVLLGNEQFF.

This rearrangement joins TRBV10-3 to TRBJ2-3; no DNA is available, so the TRBD2 call from TCRdb remains unchecked. From germline, CDR1 is ENHRY and CDR2 SYGVKD. The CDR3 sequence is 16 residues long. This CDR3 reads CAISESVAGEGDTQYF.

The CDR3 loop reads CASSQGRRAYEQYF. This chain links TRBV4-1 with TRBJ2-7; the TCRdb D gene call, TRBD2, has no DNA to confirm it. Germline assignment: CDR1 MGHRA and CDR2 YSYEKL. CDR3 length: 14 residues.

V usage is TRBV29-1 and J usage is TRBJ2-2. Germline loops: CDR1 SQVTM, CDR2 ANQGSEA. The CDR3 consists of 14 residues. This chain's CDR3 is CSVDLAGTTGELFF.

This chain links TRBV10-3 with TRBJ1-5. There are 14 residues in the CDR3. CDR1 ENHRY and CDR2 SYGVKD come from the germline V gene. The CDR3 reads CAISESSGDQPQHF.

This rearrangement joins TRBV6-5 to TRBJ2-2; TCRdb returns TRBD1, unconfirmable since there is no DNA. Looked up from germline, CDR1 is MNHEY and CDR2 is SVGAGI. This CDR3 is built from 19 residues. CDR3 region: CASRLHPRGRISGTGELFF.

The chain combines TRBV4-1 with TRBJ2-4; TCRdb's D call of TRBD1 is untestable without DNA. Per the germline V gene, CDR1 is MGHRA and CDR2 is YSYEKL. The CDR3 is made up of 17 amino acids. CDR3 region: CASSQDSGTVGENIQYF.